Following are 17 T cell receptor beta chains from one sample sequenced in a study of human T cells and chemical hapten exposure. Time point reported: patch test 1, 2 weeks after DPC sensitization. The treatment is: therapeutic diphenylcyclopropenone sensitization with weekly scalp DPC. MiXCR was run by TCRdb on the RACE reads, yielding one entry per CDR3 protein. This sample has about 120,000 distinct CDR3 sequences, with around 15% found just once. The sequencing used whole blood, collected in connection with sensitization to the hapten diphenylcyclopropenone (DPC). These receptors were taken from a man between 18 and 29 years old with alopecia areata. Some clones in this sample may be carry-over from other donors' samples.

This clonotype was seen only a few times. V is TRBV29-1 and J is TRBJ1-4; no firm D call. The germline CDR1 and CDR2 sequences are SQVTM and ANQGSEA. The CDR3 loop spans 16 amino acids. The germline V and J ends were trimmed by 2 bases and 3 bases, with 16 bases remaining between them. The CDR3 region is CSVELTVGHSNEKLFF. In DNA form, the CDR3 reads TGCAGCGTTGAACTTACAGTTGGTCATTCTAATGAAAAACTGTTTTTT.

The V call is TRBV4-1, the J call TRBJ2-2; D call uncertain. CDR1 is MGHRA, CDR2 YSYEKL, per germline. Trimming stripped 0 bases from V and 4 bases from J, with 12 bases between. The CDR3 is 16 residues long. The CDR3 coding sequence is TGCGCCAGCAGCCAAGATATAGGTCTACTCACCGGGGAGCTGTTTTTT. Protein sequence: CASSQDIGLLTGELFF.

This clonotype appeared many times. CDR3: CASRPSGISYEQYF. The CDR3 bases are TGTGCCAGCAGACCTAGCGGGATCTCCTACGAGCAGTACTTC. The chain combines TRBV3-1 with TRBJ2-7, with 9 bases that match TRBD2. V gave up 6 bases and J gave up 0 bases; unmatched junction bases: 3. This CDR3 has 14 amino acids. In germline, CDR1 is LGHDT, CDR2 YNNKEL (reference sequence).

The sample holds a few counts of this clonotype. The chain joins TRBV7-6 to TRBJ1-5, with a tentative D call TRBD1 (6 bases). Germline-derived CDR1 and CDR2 are SGHVS and FNYEAQ. This CDR3 is 17 amino acids long. V was clipped by 6 bases and J by 1 base, with 19 bases between them. The CDR3: CASSPTQTGSSNQPQHF. CDR3 bases: TGTGCCAGCAGTCCTACTCAAACAGGGTCCAGCAATCAGCCCCAGCATTTT.

This clonotype was detected ten times or more. The chain links TRBV2 to TRBJ1-1, with 12 bases aligning to TRBD1. V gave up 5 bases and J gave up 5 bases; unmatched junction bases: 18. The CDR3 runs 19 residues. The germline CDR1 and CDR2 sequences are SNHLY and FYNNEI. CDR3 in amino acids: CASSLRPGTGGREKTEAFF. CDR3 in DNA: TGTGCCAGCAGTCTCCGTCCCGGGACAGGGGGCAGAGAAAAGACTGAAGCTTTCTTT. Full variable domain (outside the CDR3, taken from reference TRBV2 and TRBJ1-1): EPEVTQTPSHQVTQMGQEVILRCVPISNHLYFYWYRQILGQKVEFLVSFYNNEISEKSEIFDDQFSVERPDGSNFTLKIRSTKLEDSAMYFCASSLRPGTGGREKTEAFFGQGTRLTVV.

This clonotype has more than one count but fewer than ten. This chain links TRBV6-6 with TRBJ2-1; a possible D gene is TRBD1 (6 bases). Germline values: CDR1 MNHNY, CDR2 SVGAGI (reference sequence). This CDR3 region has 14 residues. Deletions cut 7 bases from V and 6 bases from J, with 16 bases between. Here the CDR3 reads CASTDSTGTNEQFF. CDR3 sequence (DNA): TGTGCCAGCACCGACTCGACAGGCACCAATGAGCAGTTCTTC.

This clonotype was seen repeatedly, ten times or more. V is TRBV27 and J is TRBJ1-1; 8 bases are shared with TRBD1. Losses at the gene ends were 5 bases for V and 7 bases for J; bases not matched to a gene: 9. The CDR3 is 14 amino acids. Looked up from germline, CDR1 is MNHEY and CDR2 is SMNVEV (reference sequence). DNA for the CDR3: TGTGCCAGCAGTCTACAACAGGGGGAAGATGAAGCTTTCTTT. Translated: CASSLQQGEDEAFF.

The chain couples TRBV3-1 to TRBJ1-5; D uncertain. The CDR3 runs to 15 residues. Trimming removed 0 bases from V and 4 bases from J, with 10 bases in between. CDR1 is LGHDT, CDR2 YNNKEL, per germline (reference sequence). CDR3 protein: CASSQDPTDNQPQHF. As DNA, the CDR3 is TGTGCCAGCAGCCAAGACCCCACGGATAATCAGCCCCAGCATTTT.

This clonotype was seen repeatedly, ten times or more. V and J are TRBV9 and TRBJ2-6, with a weak D call TRBD1 (6 bases). This CDR3 spans 15 amino acids. V lost 0 bases and J 2 bases, leaving 6 bases between the germline ends. The germline V gene encodes CDR1 SGDLS and CDR2 YYNGEE. The DNA of the CDR3 is TGTGCCAGCAGCGTAGCAGGGGCTGGGGCCAACGTCCTGACTTTC. It codes for CASSVAGAGANVLTF.

The chain joins TRBV7-2 to TRBJ2-3, with 11 positions matching TRBD2. This CDR3 has 16 amino acids. The germline V gene has CDR1 SGHTA and CDR2 FQGNSA. J was trimmed by 0 bases and V by 4 bases; bases with no gene match: 3. The DNA for the CDR3 is TGTGCCAGCAGCTCCATAGCGGGGGGGAGCACAGATACGCAGTATTTT. Its translation is CASSSIAGGSTDTQYF.

The J gene is TRBJ2-1, the V gene TRBV7-9, with D possibly matching TRBD2 (5 bases). The V and J ends lost 4 bases and 4 bases respectively, with 20 bases between them. There are 17 residues in the CDR3. Germline CDR1 SEHNR, CDR2 FQNEAQ (reference sequence). The CDR3 DNA follows: TGTGCCAGCAGCTCAGTGGGAGAGGCCAGAGGATACAATGAGCAGTTCTTC. This codes for CASSSVGEARGYNEQFF.

V usage is TRBV10-3 and J usage is TRBJ1-4, with a weak D call TRBD1 (5 bases). In germline, CDR1 is ENHRY, CDR2 SYGVKD. This CDR3 has 12 residues. Trimming stripped 2 bases from V and 8 bases from J, with 6 bases between. CDR3: CAISEAGEKLFF. CDR3 coding DNA: TGTGCCATCAGTGAGGCAGGGGAAAAACTGTTTTTT.

In its sample, this clonotype was seen a few times. The V and J genes are TRBV4-3 and TRBJ1-2; no reliable D call. The CDR3 extends over 13 amino acids. The V end was cut by 1 base, the J end by 1 base, with 4 bases between. The germline V gene has CDR1 LGHNA and CDR2 YSLEER. CDR3 residues: CASSQGNNYGYTF. The CDR3 DNA follows: TGCGCCAGCAGCCAAGGGAATAACTATGGCTACACCTTC.

This sequence joins TRBV5-3 and TRBJ2-7; 7 nucleotides match TRBD1. TRBV5-3 is an ORF, and what it does is uncertain. The ends lost 3 bases at V and 6 bases at J; junction bases unmatched: 9. The CDR3 has 14 amino acids. CDR3 region: CARSWGPTGIEQYV. CDR3 nucleotides: TGTGCCAGAAGCTGGGGACCGACAGGGATCGAGCAGTACGTC.

The genes are TRBV7-6 and TRBJ2-2; D call uncertain. V was shortened by 2 bases and J by 2 bases, with 15 bases between the two germline ends. CDR3 size: 17 residues. The V gene's germline CDR1 is SGHVS and CDR2 FNYEAQ. The CDR3 here is CASSLRSPPSNTGELFF. The DNA for the CDR3 is TGTGCCAGCAGCTTAAGATCCCCACCCTCTAACACCGGGGAGCTGTTTTTT.

This chain connects TRBV12-3 or TRBV12-4 to TRBJ2-7; 8 bases agree with TRBD2. After removal of 5 bases from V and 3 bases from J, the junction contained 0 bases not matched to a gene. The CDR3 contains 12 residues. The CDR3 sequence is CASSRGGYEQYF. In DNA, the CDR3 is TGTGCCAGCAGTCGGGGGGGCTACGAGCAGTACTTC.

This clonotype has a count of ten or more. V gene TRBV3-1 combines with J gene TRBJ1-3; D remains ambiguous. Germline V gene sequence: CDR1 LGHDT, CDR2 YNNKEL (reference sequence). CDR3 length: 15 amino acids. V was pared by 2 bases and J by 2 bases, with 10 bases between. The CDR3 DNA is TGTGCCAGCAGCCAACCTAAAGGGCCTGGAAACACCATATATTTT. As protein: CASSQPKGPGNTIYF.